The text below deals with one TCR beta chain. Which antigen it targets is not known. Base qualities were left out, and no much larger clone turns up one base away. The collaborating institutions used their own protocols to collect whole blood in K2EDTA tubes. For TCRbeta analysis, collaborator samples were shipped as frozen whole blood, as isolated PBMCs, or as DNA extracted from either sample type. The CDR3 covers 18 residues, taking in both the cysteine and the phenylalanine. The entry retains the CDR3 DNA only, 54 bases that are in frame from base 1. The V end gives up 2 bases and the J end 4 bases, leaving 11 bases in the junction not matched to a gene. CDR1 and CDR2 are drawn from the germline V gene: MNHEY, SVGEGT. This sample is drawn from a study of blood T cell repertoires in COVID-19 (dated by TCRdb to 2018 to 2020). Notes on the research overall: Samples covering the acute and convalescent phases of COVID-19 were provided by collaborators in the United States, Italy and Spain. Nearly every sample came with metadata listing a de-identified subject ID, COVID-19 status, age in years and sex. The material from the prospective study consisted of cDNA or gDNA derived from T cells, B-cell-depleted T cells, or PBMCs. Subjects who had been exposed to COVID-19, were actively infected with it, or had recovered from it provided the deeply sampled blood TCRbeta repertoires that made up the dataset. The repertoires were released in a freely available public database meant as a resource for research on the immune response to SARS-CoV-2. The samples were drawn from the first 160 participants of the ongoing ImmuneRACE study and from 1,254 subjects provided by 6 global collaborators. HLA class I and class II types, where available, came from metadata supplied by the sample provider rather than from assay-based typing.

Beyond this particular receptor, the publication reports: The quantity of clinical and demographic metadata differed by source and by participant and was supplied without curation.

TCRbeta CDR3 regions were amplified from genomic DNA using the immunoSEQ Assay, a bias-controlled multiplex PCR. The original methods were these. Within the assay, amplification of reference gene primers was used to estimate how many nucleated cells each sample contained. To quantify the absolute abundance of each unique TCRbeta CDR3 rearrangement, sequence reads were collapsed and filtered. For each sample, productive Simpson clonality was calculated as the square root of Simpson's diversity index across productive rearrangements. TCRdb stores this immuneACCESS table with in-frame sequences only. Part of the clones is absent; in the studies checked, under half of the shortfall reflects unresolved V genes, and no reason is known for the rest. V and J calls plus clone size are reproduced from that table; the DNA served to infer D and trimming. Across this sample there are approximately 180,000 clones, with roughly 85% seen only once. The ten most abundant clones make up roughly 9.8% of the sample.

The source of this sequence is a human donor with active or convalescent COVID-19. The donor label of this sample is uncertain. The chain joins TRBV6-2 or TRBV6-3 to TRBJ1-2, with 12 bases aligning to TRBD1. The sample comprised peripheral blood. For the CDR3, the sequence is CASSYDRDRGPRGYGYTF. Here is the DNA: TGTGCCAGCAGTTACGACCGGGACAGGGGGCCCAGAGGCTATGGCTACACCTTC.